This T cell receptor beta chain was documented in a study of T cell responses to AZD1222 COVID-19 vaccine. Across the whole study: Second-dose groups at about 4 or about 12 weeks were pooled. Findings and limits, study-wide: Most donors were white British, females outnumbered males, and clonal diversity was possibly underestimated. Distributed over spike, vaccine-associated CD4 TCRs predominated at 160-218 and 743-854.

The data were produced by immunoSEQ multiplex PCR, yet TCRdb's version contains in-frame clones alone and is incomplete. The sample has roughly 86,000 clones; 80% to 90% are singletons. With respect to this clone: As yet, its antigen is unknown.

The CDR3 is 16 residues long. J gave up 2 bases and V 3 bases, and 7 bases lay outside the gene matches. Germline V gene sequence: CDR1 MDHEN, CDR2 SYDVKM. This clonotype originated in an adult in good health. J is TRBJ1-2 and V is TRBV28; 9 bases match TRBD1. The source was peripheral blood, collected on day 0 of AZD1222 vaccination. The DNA for the CDR3 is TGTGCCAGCAGTTTTCTTCCGGGACAGGGAAACTATGGCTACACCTTC. This sequence encodes CASSFLPGQGNYGYTF.